Listed below are T cell receptor beta chains from one sample, sequenced in a study of cytomegalovirus exposure and HLA in healthy donors. The protocol was immunoSEQ multiplex PCR, while the TCRdb copy is restricted to in-frame clones and leaves out a portion. The sample includes around 300,000 clones, around 86% seen only once; the top ten take less than 1.2%. Sequencing used PBMCs. All receptors come from a woman aged 18-29 years in good health and CMV-seronegative. CDR3s leave out the opening cysteine and the closing phenylalanine or tryptophan. Fields, in order: V gene, CDR3 protein.

V gene: TRBV28; CDR3 protein: ASSPVGTNNEQY
V gene: TRBV7-9; CDR3 protein: ASSLADRGNTEAF
V gene: TRBV5-6; CDR3 protein: ASRRQGALNEQF
V gene: TRBV5-1; CDR3 protein: ASSLVRNTDTQY
V gene: TRBV27; CDR3 protein: ASSPFRGDGYT
V gene: TRBV9; CDR3 protein: ASSVVVGQGRRSTEAF
V gene: TRBV27; CDR3 protein: ASSLSRVQNIQY
V gene: TRBV11-2; CDR3 protein: ASSPHLAGRPYEQY
V gene: TRBV2; CDR3 protein: ASRIGGEQF
V gene: TRBV4-3; CDR3 protein: ASSPTGEVGYGYT
V gene: TRBV6-5; CDR3 protein: ASSYAPGLGNYEQY
V gene: TRBV18; CDR3 protein: ASSPPSRGRTTEAF
V gene: TRBV9; CDR3 protein: ASSGGRGVDPLY
V gene: TRBV25-1; CDR3 protein: ASSVGGRNEQY
V gene: TRBV6-4; CDR3 protein: ASSERLAGPDTQY
V gene: TRBV5-3; CDR3 protein: ARQLAGTQETQY
V gene: TRBV28; CDR3 protein: ASREGFSGNTIY
V gene: TRBV5-1; CDR3 protein: ASSPVGQGATEAF
V gene: TRBV7-2; CDR3 protein: ASSLAGRTGELF
V gene: TRBV5-1; CDR3 protein: ASTRERMETQY